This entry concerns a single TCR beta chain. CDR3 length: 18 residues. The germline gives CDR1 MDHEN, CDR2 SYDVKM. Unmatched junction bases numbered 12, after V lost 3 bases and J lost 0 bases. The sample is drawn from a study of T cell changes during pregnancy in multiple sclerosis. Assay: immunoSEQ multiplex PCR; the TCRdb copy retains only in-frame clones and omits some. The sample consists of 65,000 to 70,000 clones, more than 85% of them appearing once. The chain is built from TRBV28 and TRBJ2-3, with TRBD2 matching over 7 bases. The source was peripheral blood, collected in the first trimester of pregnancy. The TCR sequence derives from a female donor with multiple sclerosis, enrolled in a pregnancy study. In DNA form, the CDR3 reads TGTGCCAGCAGTTTTTTGGGGGGGGAGGCCACTAGCACAGATACGCAGTATTTT. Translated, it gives CASSFLGGEATSTDTQYF.